Sequencing of this TCR beta chain was carried out in a study of identical twins. All of the donors were Caucasians in good health. TCRdb reanalysed the 5' RACE reads using MiXCR and keeps one entry per CDR3 protein. The table includes 500,000 to 600,000 distinct CDR3 sequences, under 25% detected once. Trimming took off 2 bases at V and 0 bases at J, with 11 bases between the two ends. Germline V gene sequence: CDR1 DFQATT, CDR2 SNEGSKA (reference sequence). This CDR3 has 14 residues. This clonotype was detected a few times. These records were also assigned to another study, of T cells expressing NK-cell markers. That paper states: In roughly 6 donors, dominant CD3+CD56+NKG2C+ clones formed about 1.0-7.5% of CD8+ cells. Whether expanded NKG2C+ T cell clones were HCMV specific stayed uncertain.

The clonotype originates from a woman under 30 in good health. The chain links TRBV20-1 to TRBJ2-7; TRBD1 is a possible D gene (6 bases). The sequenced sample consisted of CD4+ T cells sorted from blood. The CDR3 loop is CSARLGALSYEQYF. The CDR3, as DNA: TGCAGTGCTAGATTGGGGGCTCTCTCCTACGAGCAGTACTTC.